One sample yielded the 24 T cell receptor beta chains listed below, sequenced in a study of cytotoxic CD8 clonotypes in ibrutinib-treated CLL. The assay was immunoSEQ multiplex PCR, and TCRdb's table has in-frame clones only and misses some. The sample holds roughly 160,000 clones, approximately 80% seen once. The sequences come from PBMCs, collected after 24 months of ibrutinib treatment. The receptors stem from a human donor with chronic lymphocytic leukemia.

The chain links TRBV7-3 to TRBJ2-2; 9 bases line up with TRBD1. The germline V gene has CDR1 SGHTA and CDR2 FQGTGA. V dropped 4 bases and J dropped 0; count of bases not matched to a gene: 3. The CDR3 is made up of 16 amino acids. The CDR3 reads CASSSRQGANTGELFF. The CDR3 bases are TGTGCCAGCAGCTCTCGACAGGGGGCGAACACCGGGGAGCTGTTTTTT.

The V and J genes are TRBV30 and TRBJ1-1; D gene unclear. This CDR3 region has 12 residues. Germline-derived CDR1 and CDR2 are GTSNPN and SVGIG (reference sequence). V dropped 0 bases and J dropped 6 bases, with 8 bases sitting between them. The CDR3: CAWSVKRAEAFF. The CDR3 nucleotides read TGTGCCTGGAGTGTAAAGAGGGCTGAAGCTTTCTTT.

The rearrangement links TRBV9 to TRBJ1-6; unclear D gene. CDR3 length: 14 amino acids. Trimming shortened V by 3 bases and J by 5 bases, and 9 bases separated the two germline ends. Germline CDR1 reads SGDLS; CDR2 reads YYNGEE. The chain's CDR3 is CASSGRSHNSPLHF. The CDR3 DNA follows: TGTGCCAGCAGCGGCCGTTCCCATAATTCACCCCTCCACTTT.

This clone has just one count. CDR3 amino acids: CASSQDISRTGELFF. CDR3 nucleotides: TGCGCCAGCAGCCAAGATATTTCGCGGACCGGGGAGCTGTTTTTT. V usage is TRBV4-1 and J usage is TRBJ2-2; unclear D gene. The V end lost 0 bases, the J end lost 5 bases, and 10 bases lay between the germline ends. This CDR3 region has 15 residues. Germline CDR1 reads MGHRA; CDR2 reads YSYEKL.

The chain employs TRBV30 and TRBJ1-1; no reliable D call. Between the trimmed V and J ends, which lost 0 bases and 9 bases, there was a span of 11 bases. The germline CDR1 and CDR2 sequences are GTSNPN and SVGIG (reference sequence). The CDR3 is 12 residues long. The CDR3 region is CAWSVRGSQAFF. For the CDR3, the DNA is TGTGCCTGGAGTGTACGCGGGTCTCAAGCTTTCTTT.

The V and J genes are TRBV18 and TRBJ1-2, with D maybe TRBD1 (5 bases). V shed 4 bases and J shed 8 bases, with 17 bases lying between them. From germline, CDR1 is KGHSH and CDR2 LQKENI. This CDR3 has 14 residues. The CDR3 sequence is CASSLQGDYWGYTF. The CDR3 nucleotides read TGTGCCAGCTCACTGCAGGGAGATTACTGGGGCTACACCTTC.

The J gene is TRBJ2-3, the V gene TRBV30, with TRBD2 matching 12 bases. Germline CDR1 is GTSNPN and CDR2 is SVGIG (reference sequence). The CDR3 has 13 amino acids. Losses at the gene ends were 3 bases for V and 6 bases for J; bases not matched to a gene: 1. The CDR3 DNA is TGTGCCTGGAGACTAGCGGGGGGTGATACGCAGTATTTT. Its protein is CAWRLAGGDTQYF.

The chain carries TRBV30 and TRBJ2-5; 8 nucleotides line up with TRBD2. J gave up 7 bases and V 0 bases, and 10 bases lay outside the gene matches. Per the germline V gene, CDR1 is GTSNPN and CDR2 is SVGIG (reference sequence). CDR3 size: 15 residues. The CDR3 region is CAWSVGGLVAGTQYF. The CDR3 nucleotides read TGTGCCTGGAGTGTAGGGGGACTAGTGGCGGGGACCCAGTACTTC.

V usage is TRBV28 and J usage is TRBJ2-5, with D perhaps TRBD2 (7 bases). The V gene lost 5 bases and the J gene lost 1 base, with 11 bases spanning the gap. This CDR3 spans 14 amino acids. Germline assignment: CDR1 MDHEN and CDR2 SYDVKM. In nucleotides, the CDR3 is TGTGCCAGCAGTCTAGGGGGGGCCCAAGAGACCCAGTACTTC. Its translation: CASSLGGAQETQYF.

The chain links TRBV7-2 to TRBJ1-4; 7 positions agree with TRBD1. V lost 3 bases to trimming and J lost 8 bases; unmatched junction nucleotides: 6. The CDR3 loop spans 14 amino acids. Germline CDR1 is SGHTA and CDR2 is FQGNSA. CDR3 protein: CASSFAGGVEKLFF. The DNA for the CDR3 is TGTGCCAGCAGCTTCGCAGGGGGTGTGGAAAAACTGTTTTTT.

The V and J genes are TRBV7-9 and TRBJ2-5; D is uncertain. V was pared by 5 bases and J by 4 bases, with 14 bases between. Germline-derived CDR1 and CDR2 are SEHNR and FQNEAQ (reference sequence). The CDR3 totals 14 residues. The CDR3 nucleotides are TGTGCCAGCAGCCCTTCTATTATCCTAGAGACCCAGTACTTC. Translating it yields CASSPSIILETQYF.

The chain employs TRBV28 and TRBJ2-2, with 10 bases lining up with TRBD1. Germline values: CDR1 MDHEN, CDR2 SYDVKM. V lost 6 bases, J lost 1 base, and 5 bases stayed unmatched. There are 16 residues in the CDR3. Here the CDR3 DNA reads TGTGCCAGCAGGGGACAGGGGCGAGGGAACACCGGGGAGCTGTTTTTT. Translation: CASRGQGRGNTGELFF.

This chain joins TRBV4-1 and TRBJ2-7; 10 nucleotides match TRBD1. Germline V lookup: CDR1 MGHRA, CDR2 YSYEKL. The CDR3 has 14 amino acids. The V and J ends lost 3 bases and 7 bases, in that order; junction bases with no gene match: 6. CDR3 amino acids: CASSQGTGVREQYF. The CDR3 nucleotides are TGCGCCAGCAGCCAGGGGACAGGGGTTAGGGAGCAGTACTTC.

V gene TRBV7-2 combines with J gene TRBJ2-3; either TRBD1 or TRBD2 may fit D (5 bases each). The V end lost 1 base, the J end lost 4 bases, and 15 bases lay between the germline ends. Germline assignment: CDR1 SGHTA and CDR2 FQGNSA. CDR3 length equals 16 residues. CDR3 protein: CASSLGPGPPADTQYF. DNA for the CDR3: TGTGCCAGCAGCTTAGGTCCGGGACCCCCGGCAGATACGCAGTATTTT.

The CDR3 loop reads CASSTIAGSFETQYF. CDR3 bases: TGTGCCAGTAGTACCATAGCGGGGTCGTTCGAGACCCAGTACTTC. The chain employs TRBV19 and TRBJ2-5; 8 positions match TRBD2. The CDR3 is 15 residues long. Germline lookup yields CDR1 LNHDA and CDR2 SQIVND (reference sequence). V was clipped by 4 bases and J by 5 bases; unmatched bases: 9. The variable domain in full, completed from reference TRBV19 and TRBJ2-5, reads DGGITQSPKYLFRKEGQNVTLSCEQNLNHDAMYWYRQDPGQGLRLIYYSQIVNDFQKGDIAEGYSVSREKKESFPLTVTSAQKNPTAFYLCASSTIAGSFETQYFGPGTRLLVL.

This clone has only one observation. CDR3 sequence: CASSVRGNEQYF. The CDR3 DNA is TGTGCCAGCAGCGTACGGGGGAACGAGCAGTACTTC. The V call is TRBV9, the J call TRBJ2-7; tentatively, D is TRBD2 (6 bases). The V and J ends lost 1 base and 5 bases respectively, with 7 bases between them. The CDR3 sequence is 12 residues long. Germline V CDR1 and CDR2: SGDLS, YYNGEE.

To note about this clone: A read error may produce the germline difference seen at one junction end. The chain employs TRBV2 and TRBJ2-6; D may be TRBD2 (5 bases). This CDR3 comprises 16 residues. Germline values: CDR1 SNHLY, CDR2 FYNNEI. CDR3 residues: CASSEGGSSGANVLTF. For the CDR3, the DNA is TGTGCCAGCAGCGAAGGTGGGAGCTCTGGGGCCAACGTCCTGACTTTC.

This clone was seen only a few times. In nucleotides, the CDR3 is TGCGCCAGCAGCTTGGAGTACGCAGGGGGCGCGGGGGAGCAGTACTTC. This gives the protein CASSLEYAGGAGEQYF. The chain couples TRBV5-1 to TRBJ2-7; TRBD1 aligns across 8 bases. The CDR3 runs 16 residues. Germline V CDR1 and CDR2: SGHRS, YFSETQ. Trimming took 0 bases from V and 7 from J; bases not matched to a gene: 12. Complete variable domain (other parts from reference TRBV5-1 and TRBJ2-7): KAGVTQTPRYLIKTRGQQVTLSCSPISGHRSVSWYQQTPGQGLQFLFEYFSETQRNKGNFPGRFSGRQFSNSRSEMNVSTLELGDSALYLCASSLEYAGGAGEQYFGPGTRLTVT.

The chain links TRBV30 to TRBJ1-3; D is possibly TRBD1 (5 bases). V gave up 4 bases and J gave up 1 base, with 20 bases separating them. CDR3 size: 17 residues. Germline V gives CDR1 GTSNPN, CDR2 SVGIG (reference sequence). The CDR3 DNA is TGTGCCTGGACACCTCGGGACGGATATTTTTCTGGAAACACCATATATTTT. It translates to CAWTPRDGYFSGNTIYF.

CDR3 residues: CASSSTGGGQPQHF. The DNA of the CDR3 is TGCGCCAGCAGCTCCACAGGGGGCGGACAGCCCCAGCATTTT. V usage is TRBV5-1 and J usage is TRBJ1-5; the match to TRBD1 covers 9 bases. Germline CDR1 reads SGHRS; CDR2 reads YFSETQ. There are 14 residues in the CDR3. V lost 3 bases, J lost 7 bases, and 5 bases stayed unmatched.

This chain uses TRBV19 with TRBJ1-1; no clear D. CDR1 and CDR2 from the germline V gene are LNHDA and SQIVND (reference sequence). CDR3 length: 13 amino acids. Trimming left V 6 bases short and J 1 base short, with 9 bases between. DNA of the CDR3: TGTGCCAGTAGCACCCGGCCGAACACTGAAGCTTTCTTT. This gives the protein CASSTRPNTEAFF.

This clone was seen once. CDR3 DNA sequence: TGTGCCAGCAGCTTGGGGGCCGGGACAGGGAAGAACACTGAAGCTTTCTTT. Translating it yields CASSLGAGTGKNTEAFF. This chain connects TRBV5-4 to TRBJ1-1, with 9 positions matching TRBD1. The V gene's germline CDR1 is SGHNT and CDR2 YYREEE (reference sequence). CDR3 length: 17 amino acids. V lost 0 bases and J lost 1; bases outside the gene matches: 7.

This sequence joins TRBV27 and TRBJ2-4, with D perhaps TRBD1 (5 bases). CDR3 length: 14 residues. V lost 4 bases to trimming and J lost 3 bases, with 10 bases between them. Germline V gene lookup returns CDR1 MNHEY and CDR2 SMNVEV (reference sequence). The chain's CDR3 is CASSYQGSKNIQYF. The DNA of the CDR3 is TGTGCCAGCAGTTACCAGGGAAGCAAAAACATTCAGTACTTC.

Comment on this clone: This specimen includes other DNA sequences encoding the same CDR3. For the CDR3, the DNA is TGTGCCAGCAGTTCCCCTAATCAGCCCCAGCATTTT. Its translation is CASSSPNQPQHF. The chain couples TRBV27 to TRBJ1-5; D is uncertain. From germline, CDR1 is MNHEY and CDR2 SMNVEV (reference sequence). The ends were cut back, 4 bases at V and 4 bases at J, with 5 bases in the middle. The CDR3 has 12 amino acids.